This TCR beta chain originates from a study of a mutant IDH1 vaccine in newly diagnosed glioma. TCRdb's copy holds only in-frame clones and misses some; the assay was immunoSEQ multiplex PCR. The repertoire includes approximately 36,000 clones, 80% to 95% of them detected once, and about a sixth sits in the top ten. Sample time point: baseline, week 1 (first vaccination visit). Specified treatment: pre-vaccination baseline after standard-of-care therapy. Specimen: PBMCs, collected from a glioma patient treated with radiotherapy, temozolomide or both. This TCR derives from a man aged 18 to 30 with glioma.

DNA of the CDR3: TGTGCCAGCTCACACTCAGGGGCACACAATGAGCAGTTCTTC. Translating it yields CASSHSGAHNEQFF. The V gene is TRBV18, the J gene TRBJ2-1, with a possible D match to TRBD1 (6 bases). V was pared by 4 bases and J by 5 bases, with 12 bases between. The CDR3 is made up of 14 amino acids. Germline assignment: CDR1 KGHSH and CDR2 LQKENI.